These 14 T cell receptor beta chains originate from one sample sequenced in a study of cytomegalovirus exposure and HLA in healthy donors (dated by TCRdb to about 2017). Preparation of the library involved the immunoSEQ multiplex PCR assay. The multiplex PCR relied on a mix of 60 forward primers for TCR Vbeta segments and 13 reverse primers for TCR Jbeta segments. Not all clones reach the TCRdb copy of this immuneACCESS table, which keeps in-frame sequences only. Checked studies attribute under half of the gap to unresolved V genes and leave the rest unexplained. This sample gives around 230,000 clones in total; roughly 84% of them show up just once. Roughly 0.26% of the sample rests with the top ten. Specimen: PBMCs. All receptors come from a girl aged 2 to 9 in good health and CMV-seronegative.

The chain employs TRBV28 and TRBJ1-1; a weak D match, TRBD1 (6 bases). The germline V and J ends were trimmed by 5 bases and 5 bases, with 15 bases remaining between them. Per the germline V gene, CDR1 is MDHEN and CDR2 is SYDVKM. The length of the CDR3 is 14 residues. In DNA, the CDR3 is TGTGCCAGCAGTCCGGGACAAAGGAGAACTGAAGCTTTCTTT. Its protein product is CASSPGQRRTEAFF.

The genes are TRBV2 and TRBJ2-5, with TRBD1 matching over 8 bases. J lost 5 bases, V lost 4 bases, and 6 bases had no gene match. CDR3 length: 14 amino acids. Germline V lookup: CDR1 SNHLY, CDR2 FYNNEI. The CDR3 bases are TGTGCCAGCAGTGGGAGCAGGGGGCGGGAGACCCAGTACTTC. This encodes CASSGSRGRETQYF.

This rearrangement joins TRBV5-1 to TRBJ1-3; 7 bases are a match to TRBD1. V was clipped by 5 bases and J by 3 bases; unmatched bases: 14. This CDR3 has 17 residues. Per the germline V gene, CDR1 is SGHRS and CDR2 is YFSETQ. CDR3 sequence: CASRPGRGDRDGNTIYF. The DNA of the CDR3 is TGCGCCAGCAGGCCTGGCCGGGGAGACAGGGATGGAAACACCATATATTTT.

The V gene is TRBV6-5, the J gene TRBJ2-7; 14 bases map to TRBD2. In germline, CDR1 is MNHEY, CDR2 SVGAGI. The CDR3 runs 15 residues. J lost 6 bases, V lost 4 bases, and 5 bases had no gene match. The CDR3 loop is CASSSLGLAGGEQYF. The CDR3 DNA reads TGTGCCAGCAGTTCACTCGGACTAGCGGGGGGCGAGCAGTACTTC.

The V gene is TRBV6-1, the J gene TRBJ2-7; D possibly corresponds to TRBD2 (7 bases). Germline V gene sequence: CDR1 MNHNS, CDR2 SASEGT. The CDR3 has 13 amino acids. Between the trimmed V and J ends, which lost 6 bases and 0 bases, there was a span of 9 bases. CDR3 loop: CASSGGPSYEQYF. The CDR3, as DNA: TGTGCCAGCAGCGGGGGGCCCTCCTACGAGCAGTACTTC.

The chain links TRBV29-1 to TRBJ2-4; 7 positions match TRBD1. The V gene's germline CDR1 is SQVTM and CDR2 ANQGSEA. V lost 6 bases, J lost 8 bases, and 13 bases stayed unmatched. The CDR3 has 14 amino acids. The CDR3 nucleotides read TGCAGCGTCTCCGACAGGGACATATCGGACATTCAGTACTTC. This sequence encodes CSVSDRDISDIQYF.

The chain combines TRBV28 with TRBJ1-2; a possible D gene is TRBD1 (5 bases). The germline CDR1 and CDR2 sequences are MDHEN and SYDVKM. The length of the CDR3 is 11 residues. The V and J ends lost 3 bases and 10 bases respectively, with 9 bases between them. In DNA, the CDR3 is TGTGCCAGCAGTTTGGGGCGGCCCTACACCTTC. Amino acids: CASSLGRPYTF.

The gene calls are TRBV25-1 and TRBJ2-2, with 9 bases matching TRBD2. This CDR3 comprises 14 residues. With V trimmed by 2 bases and J by 8 bases, 3 bases remained unmatched. From germline, CDR1 is MGHDK and CDR2 SYGVNS. CDR3 nucleotide sequence: TGTGCCAGCAGTGAACATCTAGCGGGAGGGGAGCTGTTTTTT. Translation: CASSEHLAGGELFF. Drawing the rest from reference TRBV25-1 and TRBJ2-2, the complete variable domain is EADIYQTPRYLVIGTGKKITLECSQTMGHDKMYWYQQDPGMELHLIHYSYGVNSTEKGDLSSESTVSRIRTEHFPLTLESARPSHTSQYLCASSEHLAGGELFFGEGSRLTVL.

CDR3 bases: TGCGCCAGCAGCCAATCGGTCATGAACACTGAAGCTTTCTTT. Its protein product is CASSQSVMNTEAFF. The J gene is TRBJ1-1, the V gene TRBV4-1, with D uncertain. Germline CDR1 MGHRA, CDR2 YSYEKL. This CDR3 is built from 14 residues. V was clipped by 2 bases and J by 0 bases, with 7 bases between them.

This clone has a handful of counts. In DNA, the CDR3 is TGTGCCAGCAGCTCGGGACAGGGAAGAGATGGAAACACCATATATTTT. This gives the protein CASSSGQGRDGNTIYF. The V call is TRBV7-8, the J call TRBJ1-3; 9 bases are shared with TRBD1. The CDR3 length is 16 residues. In germline, CDR1 is SGHVS, CDR2 FQNEAQ. The J segment lost 3 bases and the V segment lost 4 bases, leaving 7 bases of the junction unmatched. The entire variable domain, with the rest obtained from reference TRBV7-8 and TRBJ1-3, is as follows: GAGVSQSPRYKVAKRGQDVALRCDPISGHVSLFWYQQALGQGPEFLTYFQNEAQLDKSGLPSDRFFAERPEGSVSTLKIQRTQQEDSAVYLCASSSGQGRDGNTIYFGEGSWLTVV.

J is TRBJ1-2 and V is TRBV5-4; D possibly corresponds to TRBD1 (6 bases). With 4 bases removed from V and 0 bases from J, the gap between germline ends came to 16 bases. The CDR3 is 16 residues long. Germline V gives CDR1 SGHNT, CDR2 YYREEE (reference sequence). The CDR3 here is CASSELQGTANYGYTF. In DNA form, the CDR3 reads TGTGCCAGCAGCGAACTACAGGGCACGGCTAACTATGGCTACACCTTC.

This chain links TRBV30 with TRBJ1-6, with a tentative D call TRBD1 (6 bases). Per germline, CDR1 GTSNPN and CDR2 SVGIG (reference sequence). With 6 bases removed from V and 9 bases from J, the gap between germline ends came to 15 bases. The CDR3 spans 13 residues. The CDR3 region is CACEGETVSPLHF. CDR3 nucleotide sequence: TGTGCCTGTGAGGGGGAAACAGTTTCACCCCTCCACTTT.

The genes are TRBV4-2 and TRBJ2-2; 10 bases map to TRBD2. CDR1 and CDR2 (germline): LGHNA, YNFKEQ. Trimming cost V 2 bases and J 4 bases; bases outside gene matches: 10. The CDR3 is 18 amino acids. The CDR3 here is CASSQRPSGSPLTGELFF. In DNA, the CDR3 is TGTGCCAGCAGCCAACGTCCTAGCGGGAGCCCCCTCACCGGGGAGCTGTTTTTT.

The chain is built from TRBV5-6 and TRBJ2-1; 9 bases match TRBD2. Germline trimming cut 0 bases from V and 7 bases from J; bases unmatched to any gene: 17. This CDR3 comprises 19 residues. Germline lookup yields CDR1 SGHDT and CDR2 YYEEEE. CDR3 region: CASSLGGWRGGETSNEQFF. CDR3 nucleotide sequence: TGTGCCAGCAGCTTGGGAGGGTGGCGGGGGGGCGAAACTTCAAATGAGCAGTTCTTC.